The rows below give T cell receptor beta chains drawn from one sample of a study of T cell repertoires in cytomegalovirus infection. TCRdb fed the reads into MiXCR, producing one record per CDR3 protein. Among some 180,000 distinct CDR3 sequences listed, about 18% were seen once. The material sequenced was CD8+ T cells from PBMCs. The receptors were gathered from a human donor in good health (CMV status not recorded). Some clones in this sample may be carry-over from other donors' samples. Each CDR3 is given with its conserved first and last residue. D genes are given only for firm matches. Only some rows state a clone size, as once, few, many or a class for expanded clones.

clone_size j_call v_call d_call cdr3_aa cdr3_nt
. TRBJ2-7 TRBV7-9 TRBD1 CASRPTGTGPYEQYF TGTGCCAGCAGACCAACCGGGACAGGTCCCTACGAGCAGTACTTC
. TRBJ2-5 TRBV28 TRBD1 CASSLYTGAETQYF TGTGCCAGCAGTTTGTACACAGGGGCAGAGACCCAGTACTTC
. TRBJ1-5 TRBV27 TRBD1 CASRPGIADRGLPSNQPQHF TGTGCCAGCAGACCGGGAATCGCGGACAGGGGGCTTCCGAGCAATCAGCCCCAGCATTTT
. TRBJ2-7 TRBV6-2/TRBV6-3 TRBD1 CASSYSDRVEQYF TGTGCCAGCAGTTACAGTGACAGGGTCGAGCAGTACTTC
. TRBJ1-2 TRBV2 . CASTLPVRGSYGYTF TGTGCCAGCACTCTGCCAGTCCGAGGTTCCTATGGCTACACCTTC
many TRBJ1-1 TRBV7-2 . CASSPSRGRTEAFF TGTGCCAGCAGCCCTTCCCGGGGTCGTACTGAAGCTTTCTTT
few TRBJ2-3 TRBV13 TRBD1 CASSPGGDRGSYGTDTQYF TGTGCCAGCAGTCCGGGGGGGGACAGGGGATCTTACGGCACAGATACGCAGTATTTT
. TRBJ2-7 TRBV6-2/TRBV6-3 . CASRVPSSYEQYF TGTGCCAGCAGAGTCCCGAGCAGTTACGAGCAGTACTTC
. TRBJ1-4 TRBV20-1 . CSARNQRNEKLFF TGCAGTGCTAGAAACCAGAGGAATGAAAAACTGTTTTTT
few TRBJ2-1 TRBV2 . CASLRGEQFF TGTGCCAGCCTCAGGGGTGAGCAGTTCTTC
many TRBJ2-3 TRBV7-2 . CASSLSMGRGDTQYF TGTGCCAGCAGCTTATCGATGGGGCGAGGAGATACGCAGTATTTT
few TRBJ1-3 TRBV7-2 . CASSNLGAGNTIYF TGTGCCAGCAGCAATCTAGGGGCTGGAAACACCATATATTTT
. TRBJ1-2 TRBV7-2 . CASSLAGANGYTF TGTGCCAGCAGCTTAGCCGGGGCCAATGGCTACACCTTC
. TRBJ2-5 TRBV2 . CASLGNAQTQYF TGTGCCAGCCTAGGGAACGCGCAGACCCAGTACTTC
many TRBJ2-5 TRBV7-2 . CASSLNRAPQETQYF TGTGCCAGCAGCCTCAATAGGGCCCCCCAAGAGACCCAGTACTTC
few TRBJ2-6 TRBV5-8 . CASSLARTSGANLLTF TGTGCCAGCAGCTTGGCCCGGACCTCTGGGGCCAACCTCCTGACTTTC
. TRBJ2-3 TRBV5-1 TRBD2 CASSLAGGGASDTQYF TGCGCCAGCAGCTTGGCCGGCGGGGGGGCATCAGATACGCAGTATTTT
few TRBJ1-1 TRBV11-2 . CASSLDHRVYRVNTEAFF TGTGCCAGCAGCTTAGATCACCGGGTGTACAGGGTGAACACTGAAGCTTTCTTT
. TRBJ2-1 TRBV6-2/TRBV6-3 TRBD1 CASSYRFQNVLPTGGEIGEQFF TGTGCCAGCAGTTATCGCTTCCAGAACGTTCTTCCGACAGGGGGCGAAATCGGCGAGCAGTTCTTC
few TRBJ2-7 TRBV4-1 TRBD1 CASSQDAGGTGGYEQYF TGCGCCAGCAGCCAAGATGCGGGGGGGACAGGGGGTTACGAGCAGTACTTC
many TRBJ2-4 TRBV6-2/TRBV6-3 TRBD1 CASSPTGTGSSFQYF TGTGCCAGCAGTCCGACCGGGACAGGGTCATCTTTTCAGTACTTC
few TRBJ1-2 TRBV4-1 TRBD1 CASSQETGVKGYTF TGCGCCAGCAGCCAGGAAACAGGGGTGAAAGGCTACACCTTC
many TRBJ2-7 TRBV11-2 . CASSPRGDLEQYF TGTGCCAGCAGCCCAAGGGGGGACCTCGAGCAGTACTTC
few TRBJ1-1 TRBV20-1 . CSARLVRDKNTEAFF TGCAGTGCTAGGTTGGTCAGGGACAAGAACACTGAAGCTTTCTTT
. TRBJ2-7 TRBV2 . CASSDVWGEVHEQYF TGTGCCAGCAGTGACGTATGGGGGGAAGTCCACGAGCAGTACTTC
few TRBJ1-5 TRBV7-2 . CASSLGYREGQPQHF TGTGCCAGCAGCTTAGGCTACAGGGAGGGCCAGCCCCAGCATTTT
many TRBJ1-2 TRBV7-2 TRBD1 CASTFRGGAGGLQYGYTF TGTGCCAGCACCTTTAGAGGGGGGGCAGGGGGCCTCCAGTATGGCTACACCTTC
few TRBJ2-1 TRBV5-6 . CASSPTTSSDEQFF TGTGCCAGCAGCCCTACGACTAGTTCCGATGAGCAGTTCTTC
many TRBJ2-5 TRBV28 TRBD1 CASSPVDRGGETQYF TGTGCCAGCAGTCCGGTAGACAGGGGAGGCGAGACCCAGTACTTC
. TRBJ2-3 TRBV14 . CASSYKEDTQYF TGTGCCAGCAGCTACAAAGAAGATACGCAGTATTTT
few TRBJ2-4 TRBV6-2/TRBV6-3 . CAVRLRGLAKNIQYF TGTGCCGTCAGGCTAAGGGGACTAGCCAAAAACATTCAGTACTTC
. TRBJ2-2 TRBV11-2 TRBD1 CASSFELGTGNTGELFF TGTGCCAGCAGCTTCGAGCTCGGGACAGGGAACACCGGGGAGCTGTTTTTT
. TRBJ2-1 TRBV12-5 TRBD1 CASGLTTGASYNEQFF TGTGCTAGTGGTTTGACAACAGGGGCGTCCTACAATGAGCAGTTCTTC
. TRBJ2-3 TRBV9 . CASSVQGLDTQYF TGTGCCAGCAGCGTACAGGGGCTCGATACGCAGTATTTT
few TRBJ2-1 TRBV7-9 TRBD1 CASSLSDREEQFF TGTGCCAGCAGCTTATCGGACAGGGAGGAGCAGTTCTTC
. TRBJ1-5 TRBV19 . CASSLRGGQPQHF TGTGCCAGTAGTCTGAGGGGAGGGCAGCCCCAGCATTTT
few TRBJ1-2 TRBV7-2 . CASSLESDSYGYTF TGTGCCAGCAGCTTAGAAAGTGACAGCTATGGCTACACCTTC
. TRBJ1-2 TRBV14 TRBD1 CASSQVDRGSYGYTF TGTGCCAGCAGCCAAGTTGACAGGGGGAGCTATGGCTACACCTTC
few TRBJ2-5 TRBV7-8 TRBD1 CASSLRRRTGATQETQYF TGTGCCAGCAGCTTACGACGACGGACAGGGGCGACCCAAGAGACCCAGTACTTC
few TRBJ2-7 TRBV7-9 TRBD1 CASSFPGAGGPHSYEQYF TGTGCCAGCAGCTTCCCCGGGGCAGGGGGCCCCCACTCCTACGAGCAGTACTTC
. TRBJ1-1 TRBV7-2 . CASSFLTGPYREAFF TGTGCCAGCAGCTTTTTGACAGGCCCTTATCGGGAAGCTTTCTTT
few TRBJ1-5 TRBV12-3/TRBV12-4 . CASSSTAYSNQPQHF TGTGCCAGCAGTTCGACAGCTTATAGCAATCAGCCCCAGCATTTT
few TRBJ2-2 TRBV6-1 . CASSTIRTGELFF TGTGCCAGCAGCACAATCCGCACCGGGGAGCTGTTTTTT
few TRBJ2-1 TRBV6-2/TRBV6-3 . CASSYSVNEQFF TGTGCCAGCAGTTACTCTGTCAATGAGCAGTTCTTC
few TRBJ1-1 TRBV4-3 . CASSQEGAGHTEAFF TGCGCCAGCAGCCAAGAAGGCGCCGGGCACACTGAAGCTTTCTTT
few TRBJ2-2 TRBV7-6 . CASSTGSRGGELFF TGTGCCAGCAGCACGGGCAGCAGGGGCGGGGAGCTGTTTTTT
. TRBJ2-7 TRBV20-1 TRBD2 CSARAGGGPRSYEQYF TGCAGTGCTAGGGCCGGGGGGGGCCCGCGATCCTACGAGCAGTACTTC
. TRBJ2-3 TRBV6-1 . CASSSRARRKDTQYF TGTGCCAGCAGTTCCCGCGCCCGGCGGAAAGATACGCAGTATTTT
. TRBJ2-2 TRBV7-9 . CASSLVGGTTNTGELFF TGTGCCAGCAGCTTAGTAGGCGGGACAACGAACACCGGGGAGCTGTTTTTT
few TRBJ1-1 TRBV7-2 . CASSLWRPNTEAFF TGTGCCAGCAGTCTGTGGCGACCGAACACTGAAGCTTTCTTT
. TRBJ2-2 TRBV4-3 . CASSQGQYTGELFF TGCGCCAGCAGCCAAGGACAGTACACCGGGGAGCTGTTTTTT
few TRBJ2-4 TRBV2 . CASSGGLLYKNIQYF TGTGCCAGCAGTGGGGGGCTGTTGTATAAAAACATTCAGTACTTC
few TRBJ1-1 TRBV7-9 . CASSFRDTNTEAFF TGTGCCAGCAGCTTTAGGGACACCAACACTGAAGCTTTCTTT
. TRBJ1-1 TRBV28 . CASSFPRTWGNIEAFF TGTGCCAGCAGTTTCCCCCGGACATGGGGGAACATTGAAGCTTTCTTT
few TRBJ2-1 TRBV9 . CASSAGGEQFF TGTGCCAGCAGCGCCGGGGGTGAGCAGTTCTTC
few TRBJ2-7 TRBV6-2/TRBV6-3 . CASSYKDPRRYEQYF TGTGCCAGCAGTTACAAGGACCCTAGGCGCTACGAGCAGTACTTC
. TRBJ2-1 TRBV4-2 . CASSHGGGVYNEQFF TGTGCCAGCAGCCATGGGGGCGGGGTCTACAATGAGCAGTTCTTC
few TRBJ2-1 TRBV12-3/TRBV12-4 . CASSSPGNYNEQFF TGTGCCAGCAGTTCCCCAGGCAACTACAATGAGCAGTTCTTC
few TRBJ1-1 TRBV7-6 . CASSLVNDPNTEAFF TGTGCCAGCAGCTTAGTTAATGACCCGAACACTGAAGCTTTCTTT
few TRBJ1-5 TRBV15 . CATSRDVTERNQPQHF TGTGCCACCAGCAGAGATGTAACAGAACGCAATCAGCCCCAGCATTTT